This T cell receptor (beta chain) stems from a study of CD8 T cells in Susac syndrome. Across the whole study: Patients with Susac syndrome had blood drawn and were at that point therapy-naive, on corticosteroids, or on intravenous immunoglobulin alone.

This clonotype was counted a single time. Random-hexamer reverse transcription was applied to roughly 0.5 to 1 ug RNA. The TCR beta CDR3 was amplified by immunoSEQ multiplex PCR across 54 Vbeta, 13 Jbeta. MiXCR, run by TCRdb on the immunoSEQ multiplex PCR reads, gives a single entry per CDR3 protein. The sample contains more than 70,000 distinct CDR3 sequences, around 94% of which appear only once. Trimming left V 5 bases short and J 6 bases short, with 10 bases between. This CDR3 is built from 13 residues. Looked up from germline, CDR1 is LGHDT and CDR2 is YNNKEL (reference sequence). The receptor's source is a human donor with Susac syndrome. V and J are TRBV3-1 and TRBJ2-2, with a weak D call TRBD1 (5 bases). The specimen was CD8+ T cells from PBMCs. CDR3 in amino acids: CASSTGEAGELFF. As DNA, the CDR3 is TGTGCCAGCAGCACAGGAGAAGCCGGGGAGCTGTTTTTT.